One and the same sample provided the 18 T cell receptor beta chains below, sequenced in a study of human T cells and chemical hapten exposure. Time point defined: patch test 3, about 24 weeks after DPC sensitization. Treatment meaning: therapeutic diphenylcyclopropenone sensitization with weekly scalp DPC. Using its own MiXCR run on the RACE reads, TCRdb lists one record per CDR3 protein. The sample carries about 76,000 distinct CDR3 sequences, 10% to 15% recorded once. This specimen was whole blood, taken in connection with sensitization to the hapten diphenylcyclopropenone (DPC). These receptor sequences come from a woman in her 50s with alopecia areata. Some clones in this sample may be carry-over from other donors' samples.

This clonotype appeared many times. In DNA form, the CDR3 reads TGTGCCAGCAGCACCCACCGGGACCTCTTAGGGCGGGCCAACGTCCTGACTTTC. It codes for CASSTHRDLLGRANVLTF. This sequence joins TRBV11-2 and TRBJ2-6; D possibly uses TRBD1 or TRBD2 (5 bases each). Between the trimmed V and J ends, which lost 5 bases and 5 bases, there was a span of 22 bases. The germline V gene has CDR1 SGHAT and CDR2 FQNNGV. CDR3 size: 18 residues.

This clonotype has ten or more counts. The V and J genes are TRBV11-1 and TRBJ2-4; 12 positions match TRBD1. The V gene end was trimmed by 4 bases and the J gene end by 7 bases; junction bases not matched to a gene: 8. Germline V gives CDR1 SGHAT, CDR2 FQDESV (reference sequence). This CDR3 contains 16 residues. The CDR3 bases are TGTGCCAGCAGCTCCCGGGACAGGGGGCATCTGAACATTCAGTACTTC. Translated, it gives CASSSRDRGHLNIQYF. Filled out from reference TRBV11-1 and TRBJ2-4, the complete variable domain reads EAEVAQSPRYKITEKSQAVAFWCDPISGHATLYWYRQILGQGPELLVQFQDESVVDDSQLPKDRFSAERLKGVDSTLKIQPAELGDSAMYLCASSSRDRGHLNIQYFGAGTRLSVL.

The V and J genes are TRBV5-1 and TRBJ2-5; D call uncertain. Trimming shortened V by 1 base and J by 5 bases, and 12 bases separated the two germline ends. The germline CDR1 and CDR2 sequences are SGHRS and YFSETQ. The CDR3 contains 14 residues. CDR3 sequence (DNA): TGCGCCAGCAGCTTGTCAAGTGACTTGGAGACCCAGTACTTC. This encodes CASSLSSDLETQYF.

This clonotype has at least ten counts. The gene calls are TRBV3-1 and TRBJ2-7; D is perhaps TRBD2 (7 bases). Looked up from germline, CDR1 is LGHDT and CDR2 is YNNKEL (reference sequence). Trimming pared 4 bases from V and 2 bases from J, leaving 12 bases between. The CDR3 is 14 amino acids. The CDR3 reads CASSPRGPTYEQYF. The CDR3 region has the DNA TGTGCCAGCAGCCCGCGGGGGCCTACCTACGAGCAGTACTTC.

This clonotype was observed at least ten times. The J gene is TRBJ2-1, the V gene TRBV7-6; 16 bases align to TRBD2. CDR1 is SGHVS, CDR2 FNYEAQ, per germline. Trimming cost V 4 bases and J 8 bases; bases outside gene matches: 11. The CDR3 totals 18 residues. The CDR3 is CASSYPEGLAGGLYEQFF. The CDR3 DNA reads TGTGCCAGCAGCTACCCAGAGGGACTAGCGGGAGGGCTCTATGAGCAGTTCTTC.

With regard to this clonotype: A much larger clone lies a single base off, so this may be a read error. V usage is TRBV29-1 and J usage is TRBJ2-2, with a weak D call TRBD2 (5 bases). The CDR3 loop spans 13 amino acids. Germline CDR1 is SQVTM and CDR2 is ANQGSEA. CDR3 in amino acids: CSARSANTGEPFF. In nucleotides, the CDR3 is TGCAGCGCCAGGTCCGCGAACACCGGGGAGCCGTTTTTT.

This clonotype was seen a handful of times. CDR3 sequence (DNA): TGTGCCAGCAGTGTAGGTTTGAGGGAGAACACCGGGGAGCTGTTTTTT. Translated, it gives CASSVGLRENTGELFF. The rearrangement joins TRBV6-1 to TRBJ2-2; D perhaps matches TRBD2 (5 bases). The length of the CDR3 is 16 residues. V was clipped by 4 bases and J by 1 base, with 13 bases between them. CDR1 is MNHNS and CDR2 is SASEGT in the germline V gene.

This clonotype was observed a handful of times. V and J are TRBV18 and TRBJ1-4; D unclear. V was shortened by 6 bases and J by 3 bases, with 11 bases between the two germline ends. This CDR3 is built from 14 residues. Germline CDR1 and CDR2: KGHSH and LQKENI. The CDR3 region has the DNA TGTGCCAGCTCCCCAGGAGTCGCTAATGAAAAACTGTTTTTT. It is translated as CASSPGVANEKLFF.

This chain links TRBV14 with TRBJ1-4; no reliable D call. CDR1 and CDR2 (germline): SGHDN, FVKESK. The germline V and J ends were trimmed by 4 bases and 0 bases, with 6 bases remaining between them. The CDR3 sequence is 14 residues long. DNA of the CDR3: TGTGCCAGCAGCCCTCGCCCAACTAATGAAAAACTGTTTTTT. Its protein product is CASSPRPTNEKLFF.

The J gene is TRBJ2-1, the V gene TRBV7-8; a weak D match, TRBD2 (5 bases). This CDR3 spans 16 amino acids. The V end lost 5 bases, the J end lost 5 bases, and 19 bases lay between the germline ends. CDR1 is SGHVS, CDR2 FQNEAQ, per germline. CDR3 amino acids: CASSPSRISVDNEQFF. CDR3 nucleotides: TGTGCCAGCAGCCCTTCGCGGATTAGCGTCGACAATGAGCAGTTCTTC.

The V call is TRBV3-1, the J call TRBJ1-6; D not certain. This CDR3 is built from 12 residues. Germline assignment: CDR1 LGHDT and CDR2 YNNKEL (reference sequence). Trimming left V 8 bases short and J 10 bases short, with 12 bases between. The CDR3: CASSDRLSPLHF. The DNA of the CDR3 is TGTGCCAGCTCGGACCGATTGTCACCCCTCCACTTT.

This clonotype was counted only a few times. This chain links TRBV18 with TRBJ2-7; D is unresolved. The ends were cut back, 0 bases at V and 3 bases at J, with 15 bases in the middle. The CDR3 loop spans 16 amino acids. Germline V gene sequence: CDR1 KGHSH, CDR2 LQKENI. This chain's CDR3 is CASSPPLSAERYEQYF. The CDR3 bases are TGTGCCAGCTCACCACCACTTTCGGCGGAACGCTACGAGCAGTACTTC. The full variable domain, in which reference TRBV18 and TRBJ2-7 provide the parts outside the CDR3, is NAGVMQNPRHLVRRRGQEARLRCSPMKGHSHVYWYRQLPEEGLKFMVYLQKENIIDESGMPKERFSAEFPKEGPSILRIQQVVRGDSAAYFCASSPPLSAERYEQYFGPGTRLTVT.

This clonotype has ten or more counts. This chain joins TRBV29-1 and TRBJ2-7, with a weak D call TRBD1 (7 bases). Germline CDR1 reads SQVTM; CDR2 reads ANQGSEA. Trimming removed 2 bases from V and 5 bases from J, with 13 bases in between. This CDR3 contains 13 residues. The DNA for the CDR3 is TGCAGCGTTGAACTAGGCAGGGGGGACGAGCAGTACTTC. Protein: CSVELGRGDEQYF.

The rearrangement links TRBV5-1 to TRBJ1-1; 10 bases fit TRBD1. The CDR3 is 15 amino acids. Trimming removed 0 bases from V and 3 bases from J; junction bases left unmatched: 2. Germline CDR1 and CDR2: SGHRS and YFSETQ. The CDR3 loop reads CASSLGQGADTEAFF. CDR3 DNA sequence: TGCGCCAGCAGCTTGGGACAGGGGGCCGACACTGAAGCTTTCTTT.

This clonotype was observed a handful of times. The chain has TRBV7-9 and TRBJ2-1; the match to TRBD2 covers 10 bases. Germline V gene lookup returns CDR1 SEHNR and CDR2 FQNEAQ (reference sequence). J lost 7 bases, V lost 5 bases, and 11 bases had no gene match. The CDR3 is 16 amino acids. In DNA form, the CDR3 reads TGTGCCAGCAGCCTCCCGTGGGAGCGGGAGGGGAATGAGCAGTTCTTC. Protein product: CASSLPWEREGNEQFF. Supplemented by reference TRBV7-9 and TRBJ2-1, the full variable domain reads DTGVSQNPRHKITKRGQNVTFRCDPISEHNRLYWYRQTLGQGPEFLTYFQNEAQLEKSRLLSDRFSAERPKGSFSTLEIQRTEQGDSAMYLCASSLPWEREGNEQFFGPGTRLTVL.

Many counts were recorded for this clonotype. The chain has TRBV3-1 and TRBJ2-7, with a possible D match to TRBD1 (6 bases). CDR1 is LGHDT, CDR2 YNNKEL, per germline (reference sequence). The CDR3 has 12 residues. V lost 4 bases to trimming and J lost 5 bases, with 9 bases between them. CDR3 in amino acids: CASSRAGDEQYF. In DNA, the CDR3 is TGTGCCAGCAGCCGAGCAGGGGACGAGCAGTACTTC.

This clonotype was seen a few times. This chain connects TRBV9 to TRBJ2-3; D uncertain. There are 14 residues in the CDR3. Trimming cost V 0 bases and J 1 base, with 6 bases left between them. Germline V gene data show CDR1 as SGDLS and CDR2 as YYNGEE. The CDR3: CASSVEQRTDTQYF. The CDR3 DNA is TGTGCCAGCAGCGTAGAACAGCGCACAGATACGCAGTATTTT.

This clonotype was observed a handful of times. V and J are TRBV3-1 and TRBJ2-1; 8 bases are a match to TRBD1. Germline V gives CDR1 LGHDT, CDR2 YNNKEL (reference sequence). After removal of 5 bases from V and 4 bases from J, the junction contained 7 bases not matched to a gene. CDR3 length equals 15 residues. CDR3 sequence (DNA): TGTGCCAGCAGCAGAGACAGGGGTTATTACAATGAGCAGTTCTTC. Translation gives CASSRDRGYYNEQFF.